The clone carrying this T cell receptor (beta chain) has more than one count but fewer than ten. The antigen is undetermined. This entry belongs to a study of T cell responses to AZD1222 COVID-19 vaccine. Clones were sequenced by immunoSEQ multiplex PCR, and TCRdb holds only the in-frame ones, with some missing. The repertoire holds 140,000 or so clones, with around 90% as singletons. V was clipped by 4 bases and J by 3 bases, with 13 bases between them. This CDR3 spans 14 amino acids. In germline, CDR1 is SGHNT, CDR2 YYREEE (reference sequence). Study conclusions and caveats: Nearly half of spike-specific TCRs reportedly target unmutated variant regions. Donor demographics were predominantly white British with a female majority; clonal diversity may be underestimated.

Sequencing used peripheral blood, obtained 28 days after the second dose of the MenACWY control vaccine. This receptor was taken from an adult who received the MenACWY meningococcal vaccine as a control. This sequence joins TRBV5-4 and TRBJ1-2; D is uncertain. The CDR3 loop reads CASSPGQGDYGYTF. CDR3 nucleotide sequence: TGTGCCAGCAGCCCGGGTCAAGGAGACTATGGCTACACCTTC.